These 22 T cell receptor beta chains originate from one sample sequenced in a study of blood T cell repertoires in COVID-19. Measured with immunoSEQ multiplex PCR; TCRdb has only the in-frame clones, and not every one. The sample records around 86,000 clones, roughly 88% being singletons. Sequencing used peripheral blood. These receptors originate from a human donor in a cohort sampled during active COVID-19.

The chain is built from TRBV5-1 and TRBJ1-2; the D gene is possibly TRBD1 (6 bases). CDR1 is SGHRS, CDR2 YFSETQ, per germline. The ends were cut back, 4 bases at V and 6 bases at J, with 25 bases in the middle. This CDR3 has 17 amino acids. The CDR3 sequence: CASSRGLGQGDKDGYTF. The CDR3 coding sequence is TGCGCCAGCAGCCGGGGCTTGGGTCAAGGGGACAAGGATGGCTACACCTTC.

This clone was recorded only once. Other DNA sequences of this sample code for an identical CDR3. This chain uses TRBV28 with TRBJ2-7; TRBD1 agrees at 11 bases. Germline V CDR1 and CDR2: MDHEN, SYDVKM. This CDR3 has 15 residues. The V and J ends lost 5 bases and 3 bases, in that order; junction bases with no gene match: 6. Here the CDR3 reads CASSPADRGLYEQYF. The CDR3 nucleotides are TGTGCCAGCAGTCCAGCGGACAGGGGGCTCTACGAGCAGTACTTC.

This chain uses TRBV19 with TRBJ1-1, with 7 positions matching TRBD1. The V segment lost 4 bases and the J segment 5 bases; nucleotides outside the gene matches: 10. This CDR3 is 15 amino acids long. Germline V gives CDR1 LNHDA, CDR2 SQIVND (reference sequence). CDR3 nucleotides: TGTGCCAGTAGTACAACTTACAGGGGTGGGACTGAAGCTTTCTTT. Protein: CASSTTYRGGTEAFF.

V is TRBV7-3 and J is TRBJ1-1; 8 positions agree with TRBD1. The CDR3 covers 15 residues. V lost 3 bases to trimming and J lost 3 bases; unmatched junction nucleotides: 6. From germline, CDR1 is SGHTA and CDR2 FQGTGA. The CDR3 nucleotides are TGTGCCAGCAGCTTCCAGGGGGCGCGGTACACTGAAGCTTTCTTT. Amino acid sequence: CASSFQGARYTEAFF. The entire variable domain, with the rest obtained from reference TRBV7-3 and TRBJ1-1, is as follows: GAGVSQTPSNKVTEKGKYVELRCDPISGHTALYWYRQSLGQGPEFLIYFQGTGAADDSGLPNDRFFAVRPEGSVSTLKIQRTERGDSAVYLCASSFQGARYTEAFFGQGTRLTVV.

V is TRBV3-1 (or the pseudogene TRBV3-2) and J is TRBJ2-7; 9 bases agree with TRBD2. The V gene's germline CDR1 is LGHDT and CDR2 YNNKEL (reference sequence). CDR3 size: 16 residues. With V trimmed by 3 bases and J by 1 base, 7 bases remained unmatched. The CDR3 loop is CASSHVLAGYSYEQYF. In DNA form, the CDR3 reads TGTGCCAGCAGCCATGTCCTAGCGGGATATTCCTACGAGCAGTACTTC.

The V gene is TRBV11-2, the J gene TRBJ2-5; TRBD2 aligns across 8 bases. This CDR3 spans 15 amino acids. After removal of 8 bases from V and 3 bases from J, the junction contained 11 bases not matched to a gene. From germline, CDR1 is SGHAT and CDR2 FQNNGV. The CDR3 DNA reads TGTGCCAGCGGCAGGGGCGGGGGGAGGAAAGAGACCCAGTACTTC. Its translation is CASGRGGGRKETQYF.

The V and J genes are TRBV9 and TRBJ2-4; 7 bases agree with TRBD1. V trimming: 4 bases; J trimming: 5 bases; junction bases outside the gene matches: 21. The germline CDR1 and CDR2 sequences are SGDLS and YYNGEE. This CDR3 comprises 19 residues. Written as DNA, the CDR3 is TGTGCCAGCAGCTCACCCCTCCTTTTTACAGGGGCCCCAGAAAACATTCAGTACTTC. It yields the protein CASSSPLLFTGAPENIQYF.

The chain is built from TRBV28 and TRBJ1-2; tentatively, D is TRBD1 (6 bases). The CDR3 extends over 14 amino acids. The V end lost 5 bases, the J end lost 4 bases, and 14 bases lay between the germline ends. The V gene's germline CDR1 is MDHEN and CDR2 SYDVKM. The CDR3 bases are TGTGCCAGCAGTCCCCGGACAGCGCGCTATGGCTACACCTTC. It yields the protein CASSPRTARYGYTF.

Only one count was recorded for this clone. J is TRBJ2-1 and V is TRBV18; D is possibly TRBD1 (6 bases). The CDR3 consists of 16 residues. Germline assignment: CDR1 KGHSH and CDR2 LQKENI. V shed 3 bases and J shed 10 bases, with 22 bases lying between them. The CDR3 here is CASSPRQVGSVGEQFF. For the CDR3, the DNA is TGTGCCAGCTCACCTCGACAGGTGGGTTCGGTTGGCGAGCAGTTCTTC.

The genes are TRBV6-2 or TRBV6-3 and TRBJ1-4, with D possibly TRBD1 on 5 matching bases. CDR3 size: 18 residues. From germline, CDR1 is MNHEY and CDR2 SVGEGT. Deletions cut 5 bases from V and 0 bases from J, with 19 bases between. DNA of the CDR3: TGTGCCAGCAGTAACCCAACAGGACCCGTTGCAACTAATGAAAAACTGTTTTTT. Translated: CASSNPTGPVATNEKLFF.

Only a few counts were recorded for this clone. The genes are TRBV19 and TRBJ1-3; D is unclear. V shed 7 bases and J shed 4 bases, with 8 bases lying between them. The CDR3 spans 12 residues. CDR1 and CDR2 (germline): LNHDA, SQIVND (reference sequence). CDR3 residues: CASKDFGNTIYF. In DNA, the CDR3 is TGTGCCAGTAAGGACTTCGGAAACACCATATATTTT.

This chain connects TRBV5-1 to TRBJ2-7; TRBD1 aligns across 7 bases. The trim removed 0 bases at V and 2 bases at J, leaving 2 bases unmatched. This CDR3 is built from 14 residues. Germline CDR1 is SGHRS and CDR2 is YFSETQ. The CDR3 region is CASSLEGQTYEQYF. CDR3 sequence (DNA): TGCGCCAGCAGCTTGGAGGGACAGACCTACGAGCAGTACTTC.

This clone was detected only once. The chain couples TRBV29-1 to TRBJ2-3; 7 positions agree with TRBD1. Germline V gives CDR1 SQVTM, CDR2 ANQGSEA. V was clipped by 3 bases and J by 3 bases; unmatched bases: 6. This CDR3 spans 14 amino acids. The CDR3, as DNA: TGCAGCGTTGAGGACAGGCGGAGGACAGATACGCAGTATTTT. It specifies CSVEDRRRTDTQYF.

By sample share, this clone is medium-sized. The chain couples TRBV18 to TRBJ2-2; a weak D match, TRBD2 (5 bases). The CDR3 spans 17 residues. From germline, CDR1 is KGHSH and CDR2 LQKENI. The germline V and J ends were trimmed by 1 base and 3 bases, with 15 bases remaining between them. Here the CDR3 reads CASSPRWGETHTGELFF. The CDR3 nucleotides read TGTGCCAGCTCACCACGGTGGGGAGAGACTCACACCGGGGAGCTGTTTTTT.

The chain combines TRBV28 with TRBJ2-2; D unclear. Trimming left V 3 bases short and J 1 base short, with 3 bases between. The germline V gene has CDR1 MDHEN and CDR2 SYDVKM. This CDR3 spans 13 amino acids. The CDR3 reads CASSFRNTGELFF. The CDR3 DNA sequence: TGTGCCAGCAGTTTCCGGAACACCGGGGAGCTGTTTTTT.

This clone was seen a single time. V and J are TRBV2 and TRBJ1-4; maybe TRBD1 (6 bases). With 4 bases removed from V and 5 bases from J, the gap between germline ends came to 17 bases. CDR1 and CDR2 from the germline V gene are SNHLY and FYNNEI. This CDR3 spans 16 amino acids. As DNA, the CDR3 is TGTGCCAGCAGTGCCCAAAACAGGGCTCCGAATGAAAAACTGTTTTTT. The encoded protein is CASSAQNRAPNEKLFF.

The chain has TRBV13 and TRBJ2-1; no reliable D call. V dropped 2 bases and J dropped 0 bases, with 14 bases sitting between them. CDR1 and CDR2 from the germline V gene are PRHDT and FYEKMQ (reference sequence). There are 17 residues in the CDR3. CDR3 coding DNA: TGTGCCAGCAGCTTATACAGCACCTTTAGCTCCTACAATGAGCAGTTCTTC. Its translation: CASSLYSTFSSYNEQFF.

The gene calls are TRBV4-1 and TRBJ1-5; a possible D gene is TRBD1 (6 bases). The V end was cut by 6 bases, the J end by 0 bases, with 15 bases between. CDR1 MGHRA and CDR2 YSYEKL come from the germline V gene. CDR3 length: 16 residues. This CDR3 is CASSPVGGVSNQPQHF. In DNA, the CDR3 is TGCGCCAGCAGTCCCGTAGGGGGGGTTAGCAATCAGCCCCAGCATTTT.

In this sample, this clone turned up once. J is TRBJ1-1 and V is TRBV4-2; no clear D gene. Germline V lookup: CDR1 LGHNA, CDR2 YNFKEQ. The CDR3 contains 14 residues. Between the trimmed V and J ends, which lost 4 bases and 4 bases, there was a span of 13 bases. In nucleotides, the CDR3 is TGTGCCAGCAGCCCCACGACGGGTCGCACTGAAGCTTTCTTT. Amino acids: CASSPTTGRTEAFF.

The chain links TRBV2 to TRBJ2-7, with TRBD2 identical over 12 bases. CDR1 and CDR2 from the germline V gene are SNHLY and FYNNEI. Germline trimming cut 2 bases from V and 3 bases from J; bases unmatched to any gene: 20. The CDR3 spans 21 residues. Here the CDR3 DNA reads TGTGCCAGCAGTGAATATTTAAACTCCCTAGCGGGAGGGCCCGGATACTACGAGCAGTACTTC. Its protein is CASSEYLNSLAGGPGYYEQYF.

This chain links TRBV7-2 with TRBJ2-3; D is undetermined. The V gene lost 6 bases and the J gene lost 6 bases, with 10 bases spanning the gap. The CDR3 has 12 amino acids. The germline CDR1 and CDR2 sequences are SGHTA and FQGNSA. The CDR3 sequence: CASRLTSDTQYF. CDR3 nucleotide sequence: TGTGCCAGCAGATTAACATCCGATACGCAGTATTTT.

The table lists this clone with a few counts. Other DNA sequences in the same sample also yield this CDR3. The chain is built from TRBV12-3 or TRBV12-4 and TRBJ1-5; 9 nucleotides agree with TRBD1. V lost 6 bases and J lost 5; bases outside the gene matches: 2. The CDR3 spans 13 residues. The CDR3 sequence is CASRGQGDQPQHF. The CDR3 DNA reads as TGTGCCAGCAGGGGACAGGGAGATCAGCCCCAGCATTTT.